The rows below give T cell receptor beta chains drawn from one sample of a study of T cell repertoires in cytomegalovirus infection. TCRdb redid the calling of the reads with MiXCR, one entry per CDR3 protein. Of around 440,000 distinct CDR3 sequences in the sample, over 9% were seen once. The sequenced sample consisted of PBMCs. The receptor source for this set is a human donor in good health (CMV status not recorded). Some clones in this sample may be carry-over from other donors' samples. Both conserved end residues are part of each CDR3. The order of the fields is V gene, J gene, clone size, D gene, CDR3 protein, CDR3 DNA. A D gene is named only where the DNA matches it firmly. Size values are once, few and many counts, or a class for expanded clones, and some rows have none.

V: TRBV7-2; J: TRBJ1-6; size: many; D: .; CDR3: CASSSVPPLHF; DNA: TGTGCCAGCAGCTCCGTCCCGCCCCTCCACTTT
V: TRBV7-9; J: TRBJ1-5; size: many; D: .; CDR3: CASSLAAGNQPQHF; DNA: TGTGCCAGCAGCTTAGCTGCAGGCAATCAGCCCCAGCATTTT
V: TRBV28; J: TRBJ2-1; size: many; D: TRBD2; CDR3: CASSLTSGRRWYNEQFF; DNA: TGTGCCAGCAGTTTGACTAGCGGGAGAAGGTGGTACAATGAGCAGTTCTTC
V: TRBV20-1; J: TRBJ1-5; size: .; D: .; CDR3: CSASSSAAFNQPQHF; DNA: TGCAGTGCTAGCTCCTCAGCGGCCTTCAATCAGCCCCAGCATTTT
V: TRBV12-3/TRBV12-4; J: TRBJ2-2; size: many; D: TRBD1; CDR3: CASSLRAGGTGELFF; DNA: TGTGCCAGCAGTTTAAGGGCAGGGGGAACCGGGGAGCTGTTTTTT
V: TRBV24-1; J: TRBJ1-2; size: many; D: TRBD1; CDR3: CATWTGNGGYTF; DNA: TGTGCCACCTGGACAGGGAATGGGGGCTACACCTTC
V: TRBV28; J: TRBJ2-1; size: .; D: .; CDR3: CASSLQTAYNEQFF; DNA: TGTGCCAGCAGTTTACAAACAGCATACAATGAGCAGTTCTTC
V: TRBV28; J: TRBJ2-7; size: .; D: .; CDR3: CASSLEPPVTSYEQYF; DNA: TGTGCCAGCAGCCTAGAACCCCCGGTTACTTCCTACGAGCAGTACTTC
V: TRBV7-8; J: TRBJ2-3; size: many; D: .; CDR3: CASSLRRRASTDTQYF; DNA: TGTGCCAGCAGCTTACGGAGGAGAGCTAGCACAGATACGCAGTATTTT
V: TRBV18; J: TRBJ1-4; size: .; D: .; CDR3: CASSPEGYEKLFF; DNA: TGTGCCAGCTCACCGGAAGGGTATGAAAAACTGTTTTTT
V: TRBV6-6; J: TRBJ2-7; size: many; D: TRBD1; CDR3: CASSYLGQGRYEQYF; DNA: TGTGCCAGCAGTTACTTGGGACAGGGGAGGTACGAGCAGTACTTC